The 28 T cell receptor beta chains presented below share a single source sample, sequenced in a study of graft-versus-host responses after intestinal transplantation (dated by TCRdb to about 2021). This specimen's time point label, interpreted: cells obtained before transplantation from donor or recipient. These TCRs' antigens remain unknown. The library relied on the immunoSEQ multiplex PCR assay. TCRdb re-hosts the immuneACCESS table, in-frame sequences only. Its copies lack some clones; in the studies checked, an unresolved V gene accounts for under half of them, and the cause for the rest is not known. The table for this sample lists around 84,000 clones; around four fifths of them were counted only once. About a sixth of the sample lies in the top ten. The sample consisted of unstimulated CD8+ T cells sorted from spleen or lymph node cells, taken before intestinal transplant. The receptor set was obtained from a human donor who received an intestinal transplant.

CDR3 sequence reads: CSVEEMGQGLNTIYF. The CDR3 bases are TGCAGCGTTGAAGAGATGGGACAGGGCCTAAACACCATATATTTT. J is TRBJ1-3 and V is TRBV29-1; 9 bases align to TRBD1. J was trimmed by 6 bases and V by 0 bases; bases with no gene match: 6. The CDR3 is 15 amino acids. Per germline, CDR1 SQVTM and CDR2 ANQGSEA. The variable domain in full, completed from reference TRBV29-1 and TRBJ1-3, reads SAVISQKPSRDICQRGTSLTIQCQVDSQVTMMFWYRQQPGQSLTLIATANQGSEATYESGFVIDKFPISRPNLTFSTLTVSNMSPEDSSIYLCSVEEMGQGLNTIYFGEGSWLTVV.

The J gene is TRBJ1-5, the V gene TRBV4-1; D not certain. Trimming cost V 5 bases and J 2 bases, with 7 bases left between them. Germline-derived CDR1 and CDR2 are MGHRA and YSYEKL. CDR3 length: 13 residues. This CDR3 is CASSSGRNQPQHF. CDR3 nucleotide sequence: TGCGCCAGCAGCTCCGGACGCAATCAGCCCCAGCATTTT.

In its sample, this clone was seen a few times. The chain combines TRBV2 with TRBJ1-3; D is unclear. In germline, CDR1 is SNHLY, CDR2 FYNNEI. With 6 bases removed from V and 1 base from J, the gap between germline ends came to 7 bases. The CDR3 contains 13 residues. The CDR3 loop is CASSPISGNTIYF. The CDR3 coding sequence is TGTGCCAGCAGCCCGATTTCTGGAAACACCATATATTTT.

The chain has TRBV10-3 and TRBJ1-1; D not certain. The V gene's germline CDR1 is ENHRY and CDR2 SYGVKD. This CDR3 contains 15 residues. The V and J ends lost 3 bases and 1 base respectively, with 12 bases between them. The CDR3 sequence is CAISDRRARNTEAFF. In DNA, the CDR3 is TGTGCCATCAGTGACCGAAGGGCGCGGAACACTGAAGCTTTCTTT.

The rearrangement links TRBV6-5 to TRBJ2-1, with D tentatively TRBD1 (6 bases). The CDR3 is made up of 15 amino acids. The germline V gene encodes CDR1 MNHEY and CDR2 SVGAGI. V lost 2 bases and J 4 bases, leaving 12 bases between the germline ends. This chain's CDR3 is CASSYRTGPYNEQFF. The CDR3 DNA sequence: TGTGCCAGCAGTTACCGTACAGGGCCTTACAATGAGCAGTTCTTC.

The chain carries TRBV11-2 and TRBJ1-5, with TRBD1 matching over 8 bases. Germline V gene lookup returns CDR1 SGHAT and CDR2 FQNNGV. CDR3 length equals 14 residues. J gave up 6 bases and V 5 bases, and 6 bases lay outside the gene matches. CDR3 nucleotide sequence: TGTGCCAGCAGCCCAGGGACAGGAGGTCAGCCCCAGCATTTT. Translation: CASSPGTGGQPQHF. Variable domain in full (rest from reference TRBV11-2 and TRBJ1-5): EAGVAQSPRYKIIEKRQSVAFWCNPISGHATLYWYQQILGQGPKLLIQFQNNGVVDDSQLPKDRFSAERLKGVDSTLKIQPAKLEDSAVYLCASSPGTGGQPQHFGDGTRLSIL.

The rearrangement uses TRBV6-5 and TRBJ2-1; the match to TRBD2 covers 7 bases. Germline V CDR1 and CDR2: MNHEY, SVGAGI. CDR3 length equals 15 residues. With V trimmed by 2 bases and J by 4 bases, 5 bases remained unmatched. This CDR3 reads CASSYRREGYNEQFF. The CDR3 bases are TGTGCCAGCAGTTACAGGAGGGAGGGTTACAATGAGCAGTTCTTC.

The CDR3 is CASSPTPPGQGPYSNQPQHF. CDR3 nucleotide sequence: TGTGCCAGCAGCCCGACACCACCGGGACAGGGGCCTTATAGCAATCAGCCCCAGCATTTT. V usage is TRBV7-8 and J usage is TRBJ1-5; 10 nucleotides align to TRBD1. The junction had 16 bases not matched to a gene; V was cut back by 5 bases and J by 0 bases. The CDR3 covers 20 residues. Germline V CDR1 and CDR2: SGHVS, FQNEAQ.

DNA of the CDR3: TGTGCCAGCAGTTCAAACAAGGAGGGAGCTTTCTTT. Translated: CASSSNKEGAFF. The chain couples TRBV6-5 to TRBJ1-1; no reliable D call. The CDR3 consists of 12 residues. Germline CDR1 is MNHEY and CDR2 is SVGAGI. Trimming removed 4 bases from V and 10 bases from J, with 13 bases in between.

The chain couples TRBV9 to TRBJ2-5; tentative D call: TRBD2 (6 bases). The CDR3 extends over 20 amino acids. From germline, CDR1 is SGDLS and CDR2 YYNGEE. Trimming stripped 0 bases from V and 0 bases from J, with 24 bases between. The CDR3 coding sequence is TGTGCCAGCAGCGTAGGGGAGGAGTTGCGGCCCACTAGGAACCAAGAGACCCAGTACTTC. Translated: CASSVGEELRPTRNQETQYF.

This clone was seen more than once but under ten times. The V and J genes are TRBV27 and TRBJ2-7; 8 nucleotides line up with TRBD2. The J segment lost 7 bases and the V segment lost 5 bases, leaving 10 bases of the junction unmatched. Germline assignment: CDR1 MNHEY and CDR2 SMNVEV (reference sequence). The CDR3 has 14 amino acids. In DNA, the CDR3 is TGTGCCAGCAGTAGCGGGAGCAAGGTAGAAGAGCAGTACTTC. It translates to CASSSGSKVEEQYF.

The chain carries TRBV6-4 and TRBJ2-1; 7 bases are a match to TRBD2. Germline CDR1 MRHNA, CDR2 SNTAGT. The CDR3 runs to 15 residues. Trimming took 2 bases from V and 2 from J; bases not matched to a gene: 3. The CDR3 DNA is TGTGCCAGCAGTGACGGTACTAGCGCCTACAATGAGCAGTTCTTC. Amino acid sequence: CASSDGTSAYNEQFF.

The gene calls are TRBV6-6 and TRBJ2-7; 9 nucleotides align to TRBD1. The CDR3 has 16 residues. The junction had 9 bases not matched to a gene; V was cut back by 0 bases and J by 6 bases. Germline CDR1 reads MNHNY; CDR2 reads SVGAGI (reference sequence). The CDR3 region has the DNA TGTGCCAGCAGTTACTCGCCTGGGACAGGGATTCGCGAGCAGTACTTC. Translating gives CASSYSPGTGIREQYF.

This chain uses TRBV5-4 with TRBJ2-7; D is unclear. CDR1 and CDR2 from the germline V gene are SGHNT and YYREEE (reference sequence). With 0 bases removed from V and 1 base from J, the gap between germline ends came to 8 bases. The CDR3 is made up of 14 amino acids. The CDR3 is CASSLESRSYEQYF. The CDR3 coding sequence is TGTGCCAGCAGCTTGGAGTCCAGGTCCTACGAGCAGTACTTC. Using reference TRBV5-4 and TRBJ2-7 for the parts outside the CDR3, the full variable domain is ETGVTQSPTHLIKTRGQQVTLRCSSQSGHNTVSWYQQALGQGPQFIFQYYREEENGRGNFPPRFSGLQFPNYSSELNVNALELDDSALYLCASSLESRSYEQYFGPGTRLTVT.

This clone showed up just once. The chain couples TRBV19 to TRBJ2-2; TRBD2 agrees at 8 bases. This CDR3 is built from 15 residues. V lost 8 bases, J lost 6 bases, and 11 bases stayed unmatched. Per the germline V gene, CDR1 is LNHDA and CDR2 is SQIVND (reference sequence). The CDR3 DNA reads TGTGCCAGTTGTACGGGACTAGTCCACCCCGGGGAGCTGTTTTTT. Translated, it gives CASCTGLVHPGELFF.

This chain connects TRBV11-2 to TRBJ2-2; TRBD1 aligns across 9 bases. With 5 bases clipped from V and 7 bases from J, the junction kept 8 bases outside the gene matches. Germline CDR1 SGHAT, CDR2 FQNNGV. This CDR3 is 15 amino acids long. This CDR3 is CASSPLTGGNGELFF. The DNA of the CDR3 is TGTGCCAGCAGCCCCCTGACAGGGGGTAACGGGGAGCTGTTTTTT.

V is TRBV2 and J is TRBJ1-4; no definite D call. Per the germline V gene, CDR1 is SNHLY and CDR2 is FYNNEI. V was cut by 4 bases and J by 9 bases, with 9 bases left in between. The CDR3 has 12 amino acids. CDR3 amino acids: CASSATLQKLFF. The CDR3 DNA reads TGTGCCAGCAGTGCTACCCTACAAAAACTGTTTTTT.

This sequence joins TRBV19 and TRBJ1-2, with 10 bases aligning to TRBD1. Germline V gene data show CDR1 as LNHDA and CDR2 as SQIVND (reference sequence). Trimming cost V 3 bases and J 3 bases; bases outside gene matches: 13. This CDR3 is 18 amino acids long. This CDR3 reads CASSIPPDRGKEDYGYTF. The CDR3 DNA follows: TGTGCCAGTAGTATTCCTCCGGACAGGGGGAAAGAAGACTATGGCTACACCTTC.

This chain joins TRBV11-2 and TRBJ2-7, with D possibly being TRBD2 (6 bases). The V end lost 3 bases, the J end lost 7 bases, and 16 bases lay between the germline ends. The germline CDR1 and CDR2 sequences are SGHAT and FQNNGV. CDR3 size: 14 residues. CDR3 residues: CASSFTISRGEQYF. The CDR3 nucleotides read TGTGCCAGCAGCTTCACTATATCCCGGGGGGAGCAGTACTTC.

This sequence joins TRBV2 and TRBJ1-2; D is unclear. The CDR3 is made up of 16 amino acids. Germline V CDR1 and CDR2: SNHLY, FYNNEI. V shed 0 bases and J shed 3 bases, with 14 bases lying between them. The CDR3 reads CASSEAKRVDYYGYTF. CDR3 DNA sequence: TGTGCCAGCAGTGAAGCGAAGAGGGTCGATTACTATGGCTACACCTTC.

The chain couples TRBV6-6 to TRBJ2-7; 13 bases agree with TRBD2. The germline gives CDR1 MNHNY, CDR2 SVGAGI (reference sequence). The CDR3 runs to 13 residues. After removal of 8 bases from V and 2 bases from J, the junction contained 0 bases not matched to a gene. The DNA of the CDR3 is TGTGCCAGCGGGACTAGCGGGGCCTACGAGCAGTACTTC. Translation: CASGTSGAYEQYF.

J is TRBJ1-5 and V is TRBV5-6; D not resolved. The CDR3 loop spans 14 amino acids. The V gene's germline CDR1 is SGHDT and CDR2 YYEEEE. V was shortened by 4 bases and J by 2 bases, with 10 bases between the two germline ends. DNA of the CDR3: TGTGCCAGCAGCACCTGGGGTGGCAATCAGCCCCAGCATTTT. It is translated as CASSTWGGNQPQHF.

V usage is TRBV29-1 and J usage is TRBJ2-7, with 10 positions matching TRBD1. Germline values: CDR1 SQVTM, CDR2 ANQGSEA. V was clipped by 0 bases and J by 6 bases; unmatched bases: 2. The CDR3 consists of 13 residues. The CDR3 DNA reads TGCAGCGTTGAAGAGGGGACAGGGGTCGAGCAGTACTTC. Encoded protein: CSVEEGTGVEQYF.

V is TRBV4-3 and J is TRBJ1-5; no reliable D call. Between the trimmed V and J ends, which lost 4 bases and 4 bases, there was a span of 17 bases. Germline CDR1 and CDR2: LGHNA and YSLEER. This CDR3 contains 16 residues. The CDR3 here is CASSLAPIPRNQPQHF. As DNA, the CDR3 is TGCGCCAGCAGCCTCGCTCCCATCCCGCGAAATCAGCCCCAGCATTTT.

This chain uses TRBV11-3 with TRBJ1-6; 7 nucleotides line up with TRBD1. V lost 3 bases and J lost 8; bases outside the gene matches: 7. Germline V CDR1 and CDR2: SGHNT, YENEEA. The CDR3 spans 15 residues. Here the CDR3 reads CASSFDREDHSPLHF. The CDR3, as DNA: TGTGCCAGCAGCTTCGACAGGGAGGATCATTCACCCCTCCACTTT.

The rearrangement joins TRBV9 to TRBJ2-3; D ambiguous. Germline CDR1 is SGDLS and CDR2 is YYNGEE. V was trimmed by 4 bases and J by 3 bases, leaving 15 bases between them. The CDR3 length is 15 residues. In DNA form, the CDR3 reads TGTGCCAGCAGCCCTCCAACTGGGTGGACAGATACGCAGTATTTT. Translation: CASSPPTGWTDTQYF.

V usage is TRBV6-5 and J usage is TRBJ2-7; D unresolved. V dropped 5 bases and J dropped 3 bases, with 14 bases sitting between them. This CDR3 region has 14 residues. In germline, CDR1 is MNHEY, CDR2 SVGAGI. The CDR3 sequence is CASSDSLELYEQYF. The CDR3 coding sequence is TGTGCCAGCAGTGATAGTCTAGAGCTCTACGAGCAGTACTTC.

With respect to this clone: Other nucleotide sequences in the sample specify the same CDR3. The genes are TRBV27 and TRBJ1-1; a possible D gene is TRBD1 (5 bases). The V end was cut by 6 bases, the J end by 0 bases, with 11 bases between. This CDR3 has 14 amino acids. Looked up from germline, CDR1 is MNHEY and CDR2 is SMNVEV (reference sequence). CDR3 nucleotide sequence: TGTGCCAGCAGCCTCGGGGGTTTGAACACTGAAGCTTTCTTT. It encodes CASSLGGLNTEAFF.